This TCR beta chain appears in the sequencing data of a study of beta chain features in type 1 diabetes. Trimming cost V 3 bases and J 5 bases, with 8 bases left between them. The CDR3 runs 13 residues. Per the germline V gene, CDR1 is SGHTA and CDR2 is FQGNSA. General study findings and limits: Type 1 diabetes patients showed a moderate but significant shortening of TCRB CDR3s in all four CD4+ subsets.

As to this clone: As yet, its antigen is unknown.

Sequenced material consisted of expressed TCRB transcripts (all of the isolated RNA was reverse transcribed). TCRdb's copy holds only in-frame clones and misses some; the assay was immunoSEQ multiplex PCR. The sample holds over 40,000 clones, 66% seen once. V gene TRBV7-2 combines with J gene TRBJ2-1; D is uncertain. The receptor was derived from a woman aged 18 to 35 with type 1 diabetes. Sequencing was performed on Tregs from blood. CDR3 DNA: TGTGCCAGCAGCTTGAACAGAGACAATGAGCAGTTCTTC. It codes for CASSLNRDNEQFF.